One sample yielded the 16 T cell receptor beta chains listed below, sequenced in a study of tumor and adjacent non-tumor tissue in lung cancer. The library came from three nested PCR rounds adapted from ARM-PCR protocols. MiXCR was run by TCRdb on the multiplex PCR reads, yielding one entry per CDR3 protein. Of under 150,000 distinct CDR3 sequences in the sample, 66% were seen once. The template was RNA from unsorted bulk tissue. The specimen was lung tumor tissue. The receptor set was obtained from a man aged 25 to 40 with non-small cell lung cancer.

A word on this clonotype: One end of the junction varies from germline; a read error may be responsible. The V gene is TRBV4-1, the J gene TRBJ1-2; the D is unclear. CDR1 is MGHRA and CDR2 is YSYEKL in the germline V gene. The CDR3 extends over 14 amino acids. The CDR3 spells CASNQVVGPDGYTF. Written as DNA, the CDR3 is TGCGCCAGCAACCAAGTTGTAGGGCCGGATGGCTACACCTTC.

On this clonotype itself: One end of the junction varies from germline; a read error may be responsible. The V call is TRBV5-4, the J call TRBJ1-1, with a tentative D call TRBD1 (6 bases). Germline-derived CDR1 and CDR2 are SGHNT and YYREEE (reference sequence). The CDR3 consists of 13 residues. The CDR3 region is CASTRGGNTKAFF. The CDR3 DNA sequence: TGTGCCAGCACCAGGGGAGGGAACACTAAAGCTTTTTTT. The full variable domain, rest sourced from reference TRBV5-4 and TRBJ1-1, is ETGVTQSPTHLIKTRGQQVTLRCSSQSGHNTVSWYQQALGQGPQFIFQYYREEENGRGNFPPRFSGLQFPNYSSELNVNALELDDSALYLCASTRGGNTKAFFGQGTRLTVV.

This clonotype came up a few times. The missing conserved phenylalanine or tryptophan at the end of this CDR3 makes a read error likely. V usage is TRBV10-3 and J usage is TRBJ2-5; D is unresolved. Per the germline V gene, CDR1 is ENHRY and CDR2 is SYGVKD. The CDR3 is made up of 15 amino acids. V was clipped by 0 bases and J by 5 bases, with 13 bases between them. The CDR3 loop is CAISESNYPRETQYS. The CDR3 DNA reads TGTGCCATCAGTGAGTCGAACTACCCCCGGGAGACCCAGTACTCT.

The chain joins TRBV14 to TRBJ2-7; perhaps TRBD1 as D (5 bases). In germline, CDR1 is SGHDN, CDR2 FVKESK. The CDR3 is 15 residues long. Trimming cost V 1 base and J 0 bases, with 10 bases left between them. The CDR3 DNA follows: TGTGCCAGCAGCCAAGTTACAAGGGGCTCCTACGAGCAGTACTTC. Its translation is CASSQVTRGSYEQYF.

As regards this clonotype: One junction end does not reproduce the germline sequence, and a read error may be involved. The gene calls are TRBV5-6 and TRBJ2-5; no clear D gene. The germline CDR1 and CDR2 sequences are SGHDT and YYEEEE. There are 11 residues in the CDR3. Here the CDR3 DNA reads TGTGCCAGTAGCTTGACTGAGGCCCAGTACTTC. Amino acids: CASSLTEAQYF.

This clonotype was detected many times. The chain has TRBV6-5 and TRBJ2-3; a weak D match, TRBD1 (6 bases). This CDR3 is 14 amino acids long. Trimming took off 7 bases at V and 3 bases at J, with 14 bases between the two ends. Germline V gene data show CDR1 as MNHEY and CDR2 as SVGAGI. CDR3 bases: TGTGCCAGCAAGAACAGGGAAAGGACAGATACGCAGTATTTT. The encoded protein is CASKNRERTDTQYF.

V and J are TRBV29-1 and TRBJ2-1; 8 positions match TRBD2. J lost 8 bases, V lost 8 bases, and 14 bases had no gene match. The CDR3 runs 14 residues. CDR1 SQVTM and CDR2 ANQGSEA come from the germline V gene. The CDR3 nucleotides read TGCAGCATCGAAGACAGCGGGGGATGGTATGAGCAGTTCTTC. This translates into CSIEDSGGWYEQFF.

Relative to its sample, this clonotype is medium-sized. The junction shows a germline mismatch at one end, possibly a read error. The CDR3 coding sequence is TGTGCCAGCAATTACAGGGGCCGGGAGACTGAAGCTTTCTTT. Protein: CASNYRGRETEAFF. This rearrangement joins TRBV6-2 or TRBV6-3 to TRBJ1-1; 7 nucleotides agree with TRBD1. The germline CDR1 and CDR2 sequences are MNHEY and SVGEGT. CDR3 length: 14 amino acids.

The chain recombines TRBV20-1 with TRBJ2-7; 10 nucleotides align to TRBD2. CDR3 size: 14 residues. Germline V lookup: CDR1 DFQATT, CDR2 SNEGSKA (reference sequence). The CDR3 coding sequence is TGCATTGCCGAGCGGGGGGGGGGCTCCTACGAGCAGTACTTC. Translated: CIAERGGGSYEQYF.

The V call is TRBV12-3 or TRBV12-4, the J call TRBJ2-5; either TRBD1 or TRBD2 may fit D (5 bases each). The CDR3 covers 13 residues. The germline V and J ends were trimmed by 6 bases and 9 bases, with 17 bases remaining between them. CDR3 amino acids: CASSTLGVVAQYF. The CDR3 coding sequence is TGTGCCAGCAGCACGTTGGGGGTGGTGGCCCAGTACTTC.

In regard to this clonotype: A junction boundary mismatches the germline segment, possibly from a read error. The chain's CDR3 is CSTQRGEGVAKNIQYF. The CDR3 region has the DNA TGCAGTACGCAGAGAGGGGAGGGCGTAGCCAAAAACATTCAGTATTTC. The chain carries TRBV20-1 and TRBJ2-4; TRBD2 matches 7 bases. Germline V gene data show CDR1 as DFQATT and CDR2 as SNEGSKA (reference sequence). The CDR3 has 16 amino acids.

In the case of this clonotype: The junction does not match germline at one end; this may be a read error. The rearrangement uses TRBV6-2 or TRBV6-3 and TRBJ1-1, with D unresolved. Germline V gene data show CDR1 as MNHEY and CDR2 as SVGEGT. The CDR3 runs to 12 residues. The CDR3 region is CASSYVGWEAFF. In DNA, the CDR3 is TGTGCCAGTAGTTACGTAGGGTGGGAAGCTTTCTTT.

Points on this clonotype: The junction departs from germline at one end; a sequencing error may be responsible. The genes are TRBV11-3 and TRBJ1-1; possibly TRBD1 for D (6 bases). The germline V gene has CDR1 SGHNT and CDR2 YENEEA. The CDR3 length is 13 residues. CDR3 amino acids: CASSPEGGMEAFF. The CDR3 DNA reads TGTGCCAGCAGCCCCGAAGGGGGGATGGAAGCCTTCTTT.

V is TRBV5-4 and J is TRBJ2-5, with D unresolved. This CDR3 is 12 amino acids long. Looked up from germline, CDR1 is SGHNT and CDR2 is YYREEE (reference sequence). V lost 2 bases, J lost 6 bases, and 8 bases lay in between. For the CDR3, the DNA is TGTGCCAGCAGCTTCGTGGGAAAGACCCAGTACTTC. It translates to CASSFVGKTQYF.

The CDR3 loop is CASSPISGTPYTQYF. DNA of the CDR3: TGTGCCAGTAGCCCAATTAGCGGGACACCATATACGCAGTATTTT. The chain uses TRBV6-5 and TRBJ2-3; 8 positions agree with TRBD2. Germline CDR1 reads MNHEY; CDR2 reads SVGAGI. The CDR3 is 15 amino acids. The J segment lost 7 bases and the V segment lost 9 bases, leaving 15 bases of the junction unmatched.

As for this clonotype: One junction end does not reproduce the germline sequence, and a read error may be involved. V usage is TRBV29-1 and J usage is TRBJ2-2, with 10 nucleotides matching TRBD2. There are 15 residues in the CDR3. Germline V gene lookup returns CDR1 SQVTM and CDR2 ANQGSEA. As DNA, the CDR3 is TGCAGCGTCAGGCTAGCGGGGGAGCGAACCGGGGAGCAGTTTTTT. Residues: CSVRLAGERTGEQFF.